In this sample, the clone carrying this T cell receptor beta chain turned up once. The target antigen is unknown. This entry comes from a study of blood T cells in healthy people across ages. A sample-barcoded 5' primer and a J-beta primer mix were used in a second PCR of roughly 7 to 12 cycles. Every sample produced at least 2.5 million CDR3-containing paired-end reads. One entry per CDR3 protein, called by TCRdb with MiXCR from the 5' RACE reads. The data contain approximately 600,000 distinct CDR3 sequences, roughly 50% of them singletons. Germline V gives CDR1 LGHDT, CDR2 YNNKEL (reference sequence). This CDR3 contains 16 residues. Between the trimmed V and J ends, which lost 0 bases and 4 bases, there was a span of 13 bases. General study points: Unsorted PBMCs blocked a conclusive comparison of naive and antigen-experienced cells. Diversity figures derived from one million T cells were judged to underestimate the true value.

The sequenced material came from blood. The chain links TRBV3-1 to TRBJ1-5, with D possibly being TRBD1 (5 bases). The receptor comes from a man aged 60-69 years in good health. The CDR3 is CASSQDQGIGNQPQHF. DNA of the CDR3: TGTGCCAGCAGCCAAGACCAGGGTATTGGGAATCAGCCCCAGCATTTT.